There are many counts of the clone carrying this T cell receptor beta chain. This sample was taken from a study of T-cell reconstitution after alpha-beta-depleted transplantation in children. Unique molecular identifiers were used in preparing the TCRbeta library. MiXCR, applied by TCRdb to the PCR reads, yields one record per CDR3 protein. The profile covers roughly 610,000 distinct CDR3 sequences, with 8% to 11% appearing a single time and about 4% taken by the ten largest. The clonotype was recovered from a human donor who donated a stem cell graft to a child with acute myeloid leukemia. The starting material was PBMCs from the stem cell graft donor, obtained from the stem cell graft.

This CDR3 reads CSARRDGGTDTQYF. CDR3 sequence (DNA): TGCAGTGCTAGGCGGGATGGAGGCACAGATACGCAGTATTTT. V usage is TRBV20-1 and J usage is TRBJ2-3; a possible D gene is TRBD2 (6 bases). Trimming removed 3 bases from V and 1 base from J, with 11 bases in between. The CDR3 is 14 residues long. Germline values: CDR1 DFQATT, CDR2 SNEGSKA (reference sequence).